This T cell receptor beta chain was obtained from a study of vaccination and CD4 T cells after COVID-19. Stated treatment: approximately nine-day PBMC culture with coronavirus spike peptide pools or control peptides (ViraFEST assay). ViraFEST grew antigen-specific T cells using peptide pools, then sequenced TCRs. The CDR3 has 13 residues. With 6 bases clipped from V and 9 bases from J, the junction kept 6 bases outside the gene matches. Germline assignment: CDR1 KGHSH and CDR2 LQKENI. With the Oncomine TCR Beta short-read assay, DNA from cultured CD4+ T cells was sequenced. In this case, cultured CD4+ T cells provided the extracted genomic DNA. TCRdb re-called the PCR reads with MiXCR, one entry per CDR3 protein. The data show about 15,000 distinct CDR3 sequences, approximately 50% seen once. A note on this clonotype: Its antigen is undetermined.

Overall study results and limits: Post-vaccination, and not before, a median 86.3% of reactive clones appeared in convalescent patients.

The chain combines TRBV18 with TRBJ2-1; 9 bases fit TRBD1. The clonotype comes from a human donor who had recovered from COVID-19. Sequencing was done on a sample of CD4+ T cells from blood, cultured in vitro. The CDR3 region is CASSQTGGVEQFF. CDR3 DNA sequence: TGTGCCAGCTCGCAGACAGGGGGGGTTGAGCAGTTCTTC.